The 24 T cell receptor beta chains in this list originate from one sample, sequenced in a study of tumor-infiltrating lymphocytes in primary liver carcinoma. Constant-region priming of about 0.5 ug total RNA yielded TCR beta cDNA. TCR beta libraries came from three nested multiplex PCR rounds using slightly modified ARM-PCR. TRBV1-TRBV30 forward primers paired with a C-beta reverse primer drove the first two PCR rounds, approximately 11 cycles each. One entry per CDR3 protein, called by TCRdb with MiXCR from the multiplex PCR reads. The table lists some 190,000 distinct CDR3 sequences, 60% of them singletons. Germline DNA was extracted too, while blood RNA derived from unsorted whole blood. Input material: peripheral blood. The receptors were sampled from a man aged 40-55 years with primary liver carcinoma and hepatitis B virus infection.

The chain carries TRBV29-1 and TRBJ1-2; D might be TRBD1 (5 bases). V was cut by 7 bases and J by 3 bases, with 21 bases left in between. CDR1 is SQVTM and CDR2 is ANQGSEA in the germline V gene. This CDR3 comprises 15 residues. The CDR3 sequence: CSAKGRERRDYGYTF. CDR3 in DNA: TGCAGCGCTAAGGGCAGGGAGCGGAGGGACTATGGCTACACCTTC.

CDR3 in amino acids: CASRRTIQETQYF. The CDR3 nucleotides read TGTGCCAGCAGACGTACCATCCAAGAGACCCAGTACTTC. The J gene is TRBJ2-5, the V gene TRBV6-5; D is ambiguous. The CDR3 is 13 amino acids. Trimming took 6 bases from V and 1 from J, leaving 9 bases between them. The germline CDR1 and CDR2 sequences are MNHEY and SVGAGI.

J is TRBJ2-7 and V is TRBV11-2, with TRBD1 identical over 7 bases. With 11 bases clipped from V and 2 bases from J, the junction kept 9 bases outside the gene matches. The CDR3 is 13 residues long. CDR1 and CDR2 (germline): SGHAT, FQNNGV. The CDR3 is CACTRQGAYEQYF. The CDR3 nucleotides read TGTGCCTGCACACGACAGGGAGCCTACGAGCAGTACTTC.

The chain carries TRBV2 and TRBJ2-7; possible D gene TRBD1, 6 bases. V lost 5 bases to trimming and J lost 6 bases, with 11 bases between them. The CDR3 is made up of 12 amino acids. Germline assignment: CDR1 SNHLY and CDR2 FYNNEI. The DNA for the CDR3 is TGTGCCAGCAGTTGGACAGTTCTCGAGCAGTACTTC. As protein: CASSWTVLEQYF.

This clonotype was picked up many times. The CDR3 region has the DNA TGTGCCAGCAGCCCAGGACAGTTCTTCTATTTGCCTGCAAGGGGTACGCAGTATTTT. Translating gives CASSPGQFFYLPARGTQYF. The rearrangement uses TRBV11-2 and TRBJ2-3, with D possibly being TRBD1 (6 bases). V was cut by 5 bases and J by 8 bases, with 32 bases left in between. The CDR3 extends over 19 amino acids. Germline CDR1 and CDR2: SGHAT and FQNNGV.

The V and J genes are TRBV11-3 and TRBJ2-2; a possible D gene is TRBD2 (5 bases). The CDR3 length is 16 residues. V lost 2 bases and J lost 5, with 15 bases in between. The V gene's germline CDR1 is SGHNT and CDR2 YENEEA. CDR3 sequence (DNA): TGTGCCAGCAGCTTAACTGTCGGGGTTCAAACCGGGGAGCTGTTTTTT. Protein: CASSLTVGVQTGELFF. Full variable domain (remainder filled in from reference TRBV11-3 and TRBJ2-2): EAGVVQSPRYKIIEKKQPVAFWCNPISGHNTLYWYLQNLGQGPELLIRYENEEAVDDSQLPKDRFSAERLKGVDSTLKIQPAELGDSAVYLCASSLTVGVQTGELFFGEGSRLTVL.

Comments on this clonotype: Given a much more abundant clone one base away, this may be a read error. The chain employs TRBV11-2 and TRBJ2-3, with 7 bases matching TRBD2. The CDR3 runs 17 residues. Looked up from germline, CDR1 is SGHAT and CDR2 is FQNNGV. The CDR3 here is CTSSLGGGRAPRDTQYF. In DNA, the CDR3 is TGTACCAGCAGCTTAGGTGGTGGGAGGGCCCCGAGAGATACGCAGTATTTT.

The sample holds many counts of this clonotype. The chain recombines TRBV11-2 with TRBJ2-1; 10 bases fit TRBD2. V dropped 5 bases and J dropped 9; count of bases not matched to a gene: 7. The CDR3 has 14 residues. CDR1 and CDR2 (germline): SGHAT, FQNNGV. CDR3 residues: CASSPRTSGAEQFF. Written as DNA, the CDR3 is TGTGCCAGCAGCCCAAGGACTAGCGGCGCTGAGCAGTTCTTC.

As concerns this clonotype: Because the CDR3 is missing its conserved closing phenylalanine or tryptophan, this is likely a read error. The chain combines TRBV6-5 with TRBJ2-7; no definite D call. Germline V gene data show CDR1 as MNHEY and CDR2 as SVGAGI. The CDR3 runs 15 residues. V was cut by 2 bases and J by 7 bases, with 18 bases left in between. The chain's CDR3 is CASSYATLGYGEQYL. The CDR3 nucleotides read TGTGCCAGCAGTTACGCGACCTTGGGGTATGGGGAGCAGTACCTC.

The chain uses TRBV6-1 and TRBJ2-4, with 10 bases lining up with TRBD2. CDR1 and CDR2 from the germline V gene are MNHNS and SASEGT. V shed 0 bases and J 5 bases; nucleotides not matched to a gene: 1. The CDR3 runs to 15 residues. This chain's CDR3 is CASSEALAGENIQYF. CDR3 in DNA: TGTGCCAGCAGTGAAGCGCTAGCGGGAGAAAACATTCAGTACTTC.

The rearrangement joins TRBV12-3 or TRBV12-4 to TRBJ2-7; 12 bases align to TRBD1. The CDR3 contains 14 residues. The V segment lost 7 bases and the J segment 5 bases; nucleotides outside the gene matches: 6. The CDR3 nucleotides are TGTGCCAGCACGCCGGGACAGGGGGCCCACGAGCAGTACTTC. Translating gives CASTPGQGAHEQYF.

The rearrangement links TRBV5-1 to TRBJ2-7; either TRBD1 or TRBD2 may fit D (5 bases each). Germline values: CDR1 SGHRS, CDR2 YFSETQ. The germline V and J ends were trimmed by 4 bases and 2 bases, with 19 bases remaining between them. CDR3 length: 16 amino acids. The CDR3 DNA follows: TGCGCCAGCAGCCCCTCAGGGAGCGCAGACACCTACGAGCAGTACTTC. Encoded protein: CASSPSGSADTYEQYF.

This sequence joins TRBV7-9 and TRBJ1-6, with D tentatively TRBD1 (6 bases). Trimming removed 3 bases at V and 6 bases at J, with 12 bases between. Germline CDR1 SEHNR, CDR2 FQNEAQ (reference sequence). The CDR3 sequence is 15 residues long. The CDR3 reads CASSLEAGVNSPLHF. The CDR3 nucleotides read TGTGCCAGCAGCTTGGAGGCAGGGGTTAATTCACCCCTCCACTTT.

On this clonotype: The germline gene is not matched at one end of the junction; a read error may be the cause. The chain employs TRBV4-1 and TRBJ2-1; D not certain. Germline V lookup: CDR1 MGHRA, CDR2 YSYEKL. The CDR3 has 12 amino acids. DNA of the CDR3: TGCGACAGCAGCCAAGTTGGAAATGAGCAGTTCTTC. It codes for CDSSQVGNEQFF.

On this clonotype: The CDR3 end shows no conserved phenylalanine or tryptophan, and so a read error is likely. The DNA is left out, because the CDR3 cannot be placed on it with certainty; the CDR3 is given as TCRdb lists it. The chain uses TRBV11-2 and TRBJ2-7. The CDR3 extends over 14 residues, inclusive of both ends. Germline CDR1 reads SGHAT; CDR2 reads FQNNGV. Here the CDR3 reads CASSLTDVAYERYY.

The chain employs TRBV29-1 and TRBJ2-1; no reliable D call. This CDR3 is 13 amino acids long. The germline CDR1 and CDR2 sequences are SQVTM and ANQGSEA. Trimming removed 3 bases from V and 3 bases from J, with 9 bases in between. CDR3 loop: CSVERVDYNEQFF. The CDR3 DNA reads TGCAGCGTTGAGAGAGTAGACTACAATGAGCAGTTCTTC.

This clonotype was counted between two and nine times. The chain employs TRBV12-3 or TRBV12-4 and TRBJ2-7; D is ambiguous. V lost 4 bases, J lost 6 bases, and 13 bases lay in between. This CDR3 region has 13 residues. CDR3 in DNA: TGTGCCAGCAGTTCCGAGATGGTGCGCGAGCAGTACTTC. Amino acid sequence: CASSSEMVREQYF.

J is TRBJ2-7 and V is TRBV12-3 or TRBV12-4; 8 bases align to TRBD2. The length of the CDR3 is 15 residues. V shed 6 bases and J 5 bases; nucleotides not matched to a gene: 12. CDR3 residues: CASSLSGIRGDEQYF. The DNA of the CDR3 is TGTGCCAGCAGCCTTAGCGGGATACGGGGGGACGAGCAGTACTTC.

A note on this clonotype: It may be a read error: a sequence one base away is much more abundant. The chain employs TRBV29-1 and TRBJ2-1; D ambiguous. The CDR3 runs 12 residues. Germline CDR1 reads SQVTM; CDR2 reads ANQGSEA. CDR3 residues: CSVLDGSGEKFF. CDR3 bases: TGCAGCGTTCTCGACGGATCGGGTGAGAAGTTCTTC.

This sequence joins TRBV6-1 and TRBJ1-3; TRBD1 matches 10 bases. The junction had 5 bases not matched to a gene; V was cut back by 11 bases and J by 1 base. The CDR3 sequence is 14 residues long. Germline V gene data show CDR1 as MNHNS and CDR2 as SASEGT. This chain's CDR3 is CAGGTGESGNTIYF. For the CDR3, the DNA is TGTGCCGGGGGGACAGGGGAGTCTGGAAACACCATATATTTT.

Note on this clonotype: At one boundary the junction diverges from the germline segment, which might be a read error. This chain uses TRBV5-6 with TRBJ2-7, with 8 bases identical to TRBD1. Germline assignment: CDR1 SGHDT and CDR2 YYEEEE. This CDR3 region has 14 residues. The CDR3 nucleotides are TGTGCCAGCACCTTGGGGGACAGGACCTACGAGCAGTGCTTC. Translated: CASTLGDRTYEQCF.

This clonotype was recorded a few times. CDR3 residues: CASSSYLSWGNQPQHF. DNA for the CDR3: TGTGCCAGCAGCTCATACCTCAGCTGGGGCAATCAGCCCCAGCATTTT. The chain employs TRBV5-6 and TRBJ1-5; unclear D gene. Looked up from germline, CDR1 is SGHDT and CDR2 is YYEEEE. The V end was cut by 3 bases, the J end by 2 bases, with 15 bases between. The CDR3 loop spans 16 amino acids. Full variable domain (remainder filled in from reference TRBV5-6 and TRBJ1-5): DAGVTQSPTHLIKTRGQQVTLRCSPKSGHDTVSWYQQALGQGPQFIFQYYEEEERQRGNFPDRFSGHQFPNYSSELNVNALLLGDSALYLCASSSYLSWGNQPQHFGDGTRLSIL.

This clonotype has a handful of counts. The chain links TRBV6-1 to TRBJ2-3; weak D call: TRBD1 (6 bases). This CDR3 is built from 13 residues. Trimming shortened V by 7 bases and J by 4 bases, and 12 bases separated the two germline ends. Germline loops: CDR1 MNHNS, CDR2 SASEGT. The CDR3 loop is CASTPGAADTQYF. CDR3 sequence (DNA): TGTGCCAGCACACCAGGGGCGGCAGATACGCAGTATTTT.

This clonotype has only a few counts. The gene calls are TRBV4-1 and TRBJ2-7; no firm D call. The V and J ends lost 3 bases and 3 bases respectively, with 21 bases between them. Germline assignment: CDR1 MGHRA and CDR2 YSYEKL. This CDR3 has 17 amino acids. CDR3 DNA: TGCGCCAGCAGCCACCGGGCCCTCGGCGCTCGCTTCTACGAGCAGTACTTC. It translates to CASSHRALGARFYEQYF.